The following is a T cell receptor beta chain sequence with its context. Its target is unknown. This CDR3 is built from 15 residues. V gave up 1 base and J gave up 5 bases; unmatched junction bases: 2. CDR1 and CDR2 from the germline V gene are MDHEN and SYDVKM. The data were taken from a study of cytomegalovirus exposure and HLA in healthy donors. Findings of the study overall: Highest at DRB1 and lowest at HLA-C, TCR association rates differed among HLA loci in a later analysis.

The PCR employed 60 Vbeta primers together with 13 Jbeta primers. The table came from immunoSEQ multiplex PCR; TCRdb's copy has only in-frame clones and leaves some out. The sample contains more than 75,000 clones, roughly three quarters of which appear only once. The rearrangement links TRBV28 to TRBJ1-4; 9 bases line up with TRBD1. The source material was PBMCs. This clonotype originated in a woman aged 35 to 49 in good health and CMV-seronegative. CDR3 DNA sequence: TGTGCCAGCAGTTTATCGGGACAGGGAAATGAAAAACTGTTTTTT. Translated: CASSLSGQGNEKLFF.